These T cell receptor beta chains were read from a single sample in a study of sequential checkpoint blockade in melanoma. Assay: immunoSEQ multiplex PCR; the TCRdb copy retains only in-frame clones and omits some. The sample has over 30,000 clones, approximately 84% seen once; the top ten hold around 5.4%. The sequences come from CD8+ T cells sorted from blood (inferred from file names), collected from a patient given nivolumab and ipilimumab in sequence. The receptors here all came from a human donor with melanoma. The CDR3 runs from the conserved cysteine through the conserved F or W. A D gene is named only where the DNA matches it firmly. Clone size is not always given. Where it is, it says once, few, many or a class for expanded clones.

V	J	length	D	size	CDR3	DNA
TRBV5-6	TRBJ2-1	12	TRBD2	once	CASSSAGDEQFF	TGTGCCAGCAGCTCGGCGGGGGATGAGCAGTTCTTC
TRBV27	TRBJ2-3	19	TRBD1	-	CASSPSPTRTGQGTDTQYF	TGTGCCAGCAGTCCATCCCCGACTAGGACGGGACAGGGTACAGATACGCAGTATTTT
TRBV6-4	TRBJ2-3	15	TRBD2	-	CASSDASGGADTQYF	TGTGCCAGCAGTGACGCCAGCGGGGGGGCAGATACGCAGTATTTT
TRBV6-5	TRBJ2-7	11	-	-	CASIHDSEQYF	TGTGCCAGCATCCACGACAGCGAGCAGTACTTC
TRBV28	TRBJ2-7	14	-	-	CASSPRTVNYEQYF	TGTGCCAGCAGTCCGAGGACAGTTAACTACGAGCAGTACTTC
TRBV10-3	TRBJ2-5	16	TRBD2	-	CAISDHGGIRPETQYF	TGTGCCATCAGTGACCACGGGGGGATCCGCCCGGAGACCCAGTACTTC
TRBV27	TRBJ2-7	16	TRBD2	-	CASSTRTSGLYYEQYF	TGTGCCAGCAGTACCCGTACTAGCGGGCTTTACTACGAGCAGTACTTC
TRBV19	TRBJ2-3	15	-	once	CASSIGAQSTDTQYF	TGTGCCAGTAGTATAGGTGCGCAAAGCACAGATACGCAGTATTTT
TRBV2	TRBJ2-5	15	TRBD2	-	CASSGLAGGRGEQYF	TGTGCCAGCAGTGGACTAGCGGGGGGCCGAGGGGAGCAGTACTTC
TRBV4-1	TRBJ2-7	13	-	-	CASSQWTQAEQYF	TGCGCCAGCAGCCAGTGGACTCAAGCTGAGCAGTACTTC
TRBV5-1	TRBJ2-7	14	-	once	CVSSLSTGAYEQYF	TGCGTCAGCAGCTTATCGACGGGGGCCTACGAGCAGTACTTC
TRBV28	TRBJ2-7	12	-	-	CASSLPGNEQYF	TGTGCCAGCAGTTTACCGGGGAACGAGCAGTACTTC
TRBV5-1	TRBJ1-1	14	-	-	CASSFNGREAEAFF	TGCGCCAGCAGCTTTAATGGCAGGGAGGCTGAAGCTTTCTTT
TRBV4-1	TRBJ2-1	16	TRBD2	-	CASSQFPAGVDGEQFF	TGCGCCAGCAGCCAATTCCCAGCGGGAGTGGATGGTGAGCAGTTCTTC
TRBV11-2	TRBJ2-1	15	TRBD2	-	CASSIASGGIDEQFF	TGTGCCAGCAGTATAGCCAGCGGGGGAATCGATGAGCAGTTCTTC
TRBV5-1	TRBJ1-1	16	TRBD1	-	CASSLGLTGEATEAFF	TGCGCCAGCAGCTTGGGCCTAACAGGGGAGGCCACTGAAGCTTTCTTT
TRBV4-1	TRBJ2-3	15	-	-	CASSQQRPGGDTQYF	TGCGCCAGCAGCCAACAACGGCCTGGGGGGGATACGCAGTATTTT
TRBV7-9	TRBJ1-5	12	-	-	CASSLDSQPQHF	TGTGCCAGCAGCTTAGACAGTCAGCCCCAGCATTTT
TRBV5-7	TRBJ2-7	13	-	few	CASSLPGVWEQYF	TGTGCCAGCAGCTTGCCGGGAGTATGGGAGCAGTACTTC
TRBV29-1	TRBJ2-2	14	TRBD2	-	CSVGASGHFGELFF	TGCAGCGTTGGTGCTAGCGGTCATTTCGGGGAGCTGTTTTTT
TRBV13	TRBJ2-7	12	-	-	CASSLGSYEQYF	TGTGCCAGCAGCTTAGGCAGCTACGAGCAGTACTTC
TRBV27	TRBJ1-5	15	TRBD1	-	CASRLGQGSNQPQHF	TGTGCCAGCAGGTTGGGACAGGGTTCGAATCAGCCCCAGCATTTT
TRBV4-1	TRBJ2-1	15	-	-	CASSQDPRVKNEQFF	TGCGCCAGCAGCCAAGATCCCAGGGTGAAGAATGAGCAGTTCTTC
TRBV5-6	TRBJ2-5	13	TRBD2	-	CASSRGGRETQYF	TGTGCCAGCAGCCGGGGGGGCCGAGAGACCCAGTACTTC
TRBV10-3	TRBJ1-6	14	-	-	CAIAESSYNSPLHF	TGTGCCATCGCCGAGAGCTCCTATAATTCACCCCTCCACTTT
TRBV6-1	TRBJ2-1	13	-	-	CASSPGTYNEQFF	TGTGCCAGCAGTCCCGGGACTTACAATGAGCAGTTCTTC
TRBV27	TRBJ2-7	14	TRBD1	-	CASSPTGTGYEQYF	TGTGCCAGCAGTCCTACCGGGACAGGCTACGAGCAGTACTTC
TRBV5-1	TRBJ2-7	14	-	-	CASRGQTNSYEQYF	TGCGCCAGCCGCGGACAGACTAACTCCTACGAGCAGTACTTC
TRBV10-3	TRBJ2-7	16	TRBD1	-	CAISDSITGGSYEQYF	TGTGCCATCAGTGATTCGATTACAGGGGGCTCCTACGAGCAGTACTTC
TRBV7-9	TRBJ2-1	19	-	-	CASSLSPGESPSSYNEQFF	TGTGCCAGCAGCTTATCCCCAGGTGAGAGCCCGAGCTCCTACAATGAGCAGTTCTTC
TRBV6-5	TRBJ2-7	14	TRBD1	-	CASRTGQGVYEQYF	TGTGCCAGCAGGACGGGACAGGGGGTATACGAGCAGTACTTC